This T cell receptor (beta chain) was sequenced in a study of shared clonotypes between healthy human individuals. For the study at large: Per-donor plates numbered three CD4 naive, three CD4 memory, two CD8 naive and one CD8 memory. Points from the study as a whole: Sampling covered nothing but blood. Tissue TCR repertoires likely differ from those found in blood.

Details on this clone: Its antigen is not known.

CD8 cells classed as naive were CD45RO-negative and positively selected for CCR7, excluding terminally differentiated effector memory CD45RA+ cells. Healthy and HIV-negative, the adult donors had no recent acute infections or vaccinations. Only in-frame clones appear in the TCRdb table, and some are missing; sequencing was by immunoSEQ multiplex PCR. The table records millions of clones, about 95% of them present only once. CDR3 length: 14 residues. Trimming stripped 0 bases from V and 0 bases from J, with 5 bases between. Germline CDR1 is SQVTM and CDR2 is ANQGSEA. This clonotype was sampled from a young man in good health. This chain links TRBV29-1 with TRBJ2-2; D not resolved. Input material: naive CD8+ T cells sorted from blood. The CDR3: CSVEEGSNTGELFF. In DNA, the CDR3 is TGCAGCGTTGAAGAGGGTTCGAACACCGGGGAGCTGTTTTTT.